These T cell receptor beta chains were read from a single sample in a study of brain T cells in children with intractable seizures. The protocol was immunoSEQ multiplex PCR, while the TCRdb copy is restricted to in-frame clones and leaves out a portion. The top ten hold over 1.5% of the sample, which has 4,000 to 6,000 clones, about 90% seen once. Specimen: resected brain tissue, collected at surgery. Receptor source: a boy younger than two with focal cortical dysplasia and intractable seizures. The CDR3 runs from the conserved cysteine through the conserved F or W. Each record gives: clone size, D gene, J gene, V gene, CDR3 DNA, CDR3 protein. The D gene is left open where the match is weak. The size field is filled for only some rows; it gives once, few, many or a size class.

>few|TRBD2|TRBJ2-3|TRBV5-4
TGTGCCAGCAGCTTGGGCATACTAGCGGGAGGGATAACTAGCACAGATACGCAGTATTTT
CASSLGILAGGITSTDTQYF
>.|.|TRBJ2-1|TRBV6-5
TGTGCCAGCAGTTACGGATCTGCGGTCAAATACAATGAGCAGTTCTTC
CASSYGSAVKYNEQFF
>.|TRBD2|TRBJ2-1|TRBV19
TGTGCCAGTAAGTCCGGGACTAGCGTCAATGAGCAGTTCTTC
CASKSGTSVNEQFF
>.|TRBD1|TRBJ1-5|TRBV6-5
TGTGCCAGCAGTTCGTCCCGGGACAGGGGCAATCAGCCCCAGCATTTT
CASSSSRDRGNQPQHF
>.|.|TRBJ2-7|TRBV19
TGTGCCAGTAGTACGAACAGGGCCGGCTACGAGCAGTACTTC
CASSTNRAGYEQYF
>.|TRBD1|TRBJ2-2|TRBV4-1
TGCGCCAGCAGCCTACAGGGGGGCACCGGGGAGCTGTTTTTT
CASSLQGGTGELFF
>.|TRBD2|TRBJ2-5|TRBV28
TGTGCCAGCAGAGCTCGAAGAGATAGCGGGAGGGAGCGAGAGACCCAGTACTTC
CASRARRDSGRERETQYF
>.|.|TRBJ2-4|TRBV19
TGTGCCAGTAGTAATGGGCATTCCGGGGACATTCAGTACTTC
CASSNGHSGDIQYF
>.|TRBD2|TRBJ2-2|TRBV27
TGTGCCAGCAGTTTAGGGTGTACTAGCGGGGATACCGGGGAGCTGTTTTTT
CASSLGCTSGDTGELFF
>few|.|TRBJ2-1|TRBV27
TGTGCCAGCAGTTCAGAAACGGGACACCGTTACAATGAGCAGTTCTTC
CASSSETGHRYNEQFF
>once|.|TRBJ2-2|TRBV7-9
TGTGCCAGCAGGTCACGGGGCTCCCGGGACACCGGGGAGCTGTTTTTT
CASRSRGSRDTGELFF
>.|.|TRBJ1-5|TRBV19
TGTGCCAGTAGTATGAGGAGGGTGGGACAGCCCCAGCATTTT
CASSMRRVGQPQHF
>.|TRBD2|TRBJ2-3|TRBV6-4
TGTGCCAGCAGTGGAGATAGCGGGAGTACAGATACGCAGTATTTT
CASSGDSGSTDTQYF
>once|.|TRBJ1-2|TRBV7-7
TGTGCCAGCAGCTTTTGCCGTAGTCTATATGGCTACACCTTC
CASSFCRSLYGYTF
>.|TRBD2|TRBJ2-2|TRBV4-1
TGCGCCAGCAGCCAAAGGACTAGCTCGAACACCGGGGAGCTGTTTTTT
CASSQRTSSNTGELFF
>.|TRBD1|TRBJ1-2|TRBV11-2
TGTGCCAGCAGCTTAGACGGACAGGGGGTGGATGGCTACACCTTC
CASSLDGQGVDGYTF
>.|.|TRBJ2-4|TRBV4-1
TGCGCCAGCAGCCTCCTGGGGAAGTACATGAACATTCAGTACTTC
CASSLLGKYMNIQYF
>.|TRBD1|TRBJ2-7|TRBV6-6
TGTGCCAGCAGACCCCTCGGGACAGCTGACGAGCAGTACTTC
CASRPLGTADEQYF
>once|.|TRBJ2-3|TRBV6-5
TGTGCCAGCAGACAGGGCACAGATACGCAGTATTTT
CASRQGTDTQYF
>.|.|TRBJ1-1|TRBV5-5
TGTGCCAGCAGCTTGGGGCAAGTGAACACTGAAGCTTTCTTT
CASSLGQVNTEAFF